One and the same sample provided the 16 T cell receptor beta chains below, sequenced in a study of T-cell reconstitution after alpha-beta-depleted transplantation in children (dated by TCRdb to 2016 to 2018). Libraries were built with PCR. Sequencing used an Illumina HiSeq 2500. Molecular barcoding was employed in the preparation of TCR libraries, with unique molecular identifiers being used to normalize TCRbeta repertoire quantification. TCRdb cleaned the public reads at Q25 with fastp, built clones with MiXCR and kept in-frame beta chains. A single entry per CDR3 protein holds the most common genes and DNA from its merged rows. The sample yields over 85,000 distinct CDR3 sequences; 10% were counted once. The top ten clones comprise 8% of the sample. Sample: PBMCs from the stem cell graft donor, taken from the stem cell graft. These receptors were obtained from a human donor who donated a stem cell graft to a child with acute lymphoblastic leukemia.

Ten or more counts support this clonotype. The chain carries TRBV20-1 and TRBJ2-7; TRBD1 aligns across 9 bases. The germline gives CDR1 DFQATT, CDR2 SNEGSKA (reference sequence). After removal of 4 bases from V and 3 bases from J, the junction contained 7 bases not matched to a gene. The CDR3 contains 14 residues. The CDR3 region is CSATGRDRDYEQYF. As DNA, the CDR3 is TGCAGTGCTACTGGCCGGGACAGGGACTACGAGCAGTACTTC.

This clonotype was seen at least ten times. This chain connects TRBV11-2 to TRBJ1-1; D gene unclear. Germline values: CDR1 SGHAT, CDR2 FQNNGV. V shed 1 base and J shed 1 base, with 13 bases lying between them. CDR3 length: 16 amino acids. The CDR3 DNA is TGTGCCAGCAGCTTAGTAGGGAACTGGGGGAACACTGAAGCTTTCTTT. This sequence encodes CASSLVGNWGNTEAFF.

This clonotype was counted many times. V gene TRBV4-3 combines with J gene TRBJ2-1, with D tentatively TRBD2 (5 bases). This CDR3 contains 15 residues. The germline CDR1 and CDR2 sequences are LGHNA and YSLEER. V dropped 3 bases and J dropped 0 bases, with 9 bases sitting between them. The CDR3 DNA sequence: TGCGCCAGCAGCCAGGACTTTACCTCCTACAATGAGCAGTTCTTC. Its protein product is CASSQDFTSYNEQFF.

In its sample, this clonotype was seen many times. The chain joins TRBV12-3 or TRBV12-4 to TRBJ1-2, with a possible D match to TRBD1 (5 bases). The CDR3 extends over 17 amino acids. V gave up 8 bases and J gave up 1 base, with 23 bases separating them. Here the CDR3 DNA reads TGTGCCAGCCGAGGGACCCCGGGCCGGCATGGTAACTATGGCTACACCTTC. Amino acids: CASRGTPGRHGNYGYTF.

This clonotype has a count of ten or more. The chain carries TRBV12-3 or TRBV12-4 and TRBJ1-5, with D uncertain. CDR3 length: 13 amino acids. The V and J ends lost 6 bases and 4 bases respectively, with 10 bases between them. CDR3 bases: TGTGCCAGCAGACCCACTGGTAATCAGCCCCAGCATTTT. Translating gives CASRPTGNQPQHF.

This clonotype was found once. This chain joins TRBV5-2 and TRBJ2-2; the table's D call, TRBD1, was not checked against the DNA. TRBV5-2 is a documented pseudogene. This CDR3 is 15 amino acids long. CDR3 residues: CAMGSTALQGGELFF. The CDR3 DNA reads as TGTGCCATGGGCTCCACGGCTCTACAGGGAGGGGAGCTGTTTTTT.

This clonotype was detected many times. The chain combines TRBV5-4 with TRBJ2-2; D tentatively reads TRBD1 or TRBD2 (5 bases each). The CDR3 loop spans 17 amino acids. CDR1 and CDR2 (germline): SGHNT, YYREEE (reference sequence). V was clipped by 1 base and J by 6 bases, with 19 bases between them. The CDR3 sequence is CASSLIWDPGESGELFF. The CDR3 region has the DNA TGTGCCAGCAGCTTGATTTGGGACCCCGGGGAATCCGGGGAGCTGTTTTTT.

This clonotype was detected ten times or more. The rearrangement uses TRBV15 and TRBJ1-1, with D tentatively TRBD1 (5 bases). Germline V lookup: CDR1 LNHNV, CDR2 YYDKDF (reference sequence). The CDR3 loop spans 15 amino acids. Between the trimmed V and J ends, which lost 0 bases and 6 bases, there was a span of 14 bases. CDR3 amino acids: CATSRDRGGKSEAFF. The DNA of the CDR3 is TGTGCCACCAGCAGAGATCGGGGGGGGAAGTCTGAAGCTTTCTTT.

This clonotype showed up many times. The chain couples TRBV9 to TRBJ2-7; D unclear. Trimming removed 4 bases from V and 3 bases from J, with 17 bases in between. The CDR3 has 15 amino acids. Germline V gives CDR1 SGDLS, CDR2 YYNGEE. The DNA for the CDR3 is TGTGCCAGCAGCCCATCCATGAGACCGGACTACGAGCAGTACTTC. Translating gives CASSPSMRPDYEQYF. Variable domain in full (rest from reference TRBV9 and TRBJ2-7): DSGVTQTPKHLITATGQRVTLRCSPRSGDLSVYWYQQSLDQGLQFLIQYYNGEERAKGNILERFSAQQFPDLHSELNLSSLELGDSALYFCASSPSMRPDYEQYFGPGTRLTVT.

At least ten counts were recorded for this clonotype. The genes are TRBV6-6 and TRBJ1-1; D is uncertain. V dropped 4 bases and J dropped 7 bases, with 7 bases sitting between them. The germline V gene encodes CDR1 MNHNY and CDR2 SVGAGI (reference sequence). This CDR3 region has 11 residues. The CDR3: CASSSQLEAFF. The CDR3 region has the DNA TGTGCCAGCAGTTCCCAGCTTGAAGCTTTCTTT.

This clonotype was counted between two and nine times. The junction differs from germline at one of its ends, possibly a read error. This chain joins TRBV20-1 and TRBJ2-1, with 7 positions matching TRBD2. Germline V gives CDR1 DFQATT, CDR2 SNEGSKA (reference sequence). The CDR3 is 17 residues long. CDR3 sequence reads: CCARPQGAGVGYNEQFF. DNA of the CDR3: TGCTGTGCTAGGCCCCAGGGCGCGGGAGTGGGGTACAATGAGCAGTTCTTC.

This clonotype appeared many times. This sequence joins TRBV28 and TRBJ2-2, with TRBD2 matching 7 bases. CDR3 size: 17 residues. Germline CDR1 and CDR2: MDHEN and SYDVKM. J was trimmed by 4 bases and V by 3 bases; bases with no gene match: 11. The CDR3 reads CASSFAFGREPTGELFF. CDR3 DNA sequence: TGTGCCAGCAGTTTCGCATTTGGGCGGGAGCCCACCGGGGAGCTGTTTTTT.

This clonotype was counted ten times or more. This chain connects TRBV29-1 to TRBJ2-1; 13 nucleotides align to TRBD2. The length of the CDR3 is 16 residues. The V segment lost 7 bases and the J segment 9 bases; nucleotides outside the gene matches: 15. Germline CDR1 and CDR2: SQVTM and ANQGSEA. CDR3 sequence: CSGTGTSGKAVTEQFF. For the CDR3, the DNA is TGCAGCGGAACCGGGACTAGCGGGAAGGCGGTCACTGAGCAGTTCTTC.

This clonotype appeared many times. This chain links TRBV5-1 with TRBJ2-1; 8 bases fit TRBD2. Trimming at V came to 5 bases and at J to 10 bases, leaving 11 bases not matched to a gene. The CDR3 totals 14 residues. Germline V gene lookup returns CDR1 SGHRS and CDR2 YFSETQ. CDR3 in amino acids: CASSRGTSRQEQFF. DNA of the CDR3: TGCGCCAGCAGTCGCGGGACTAGTCGACAAGAGCAGTTCTTC.

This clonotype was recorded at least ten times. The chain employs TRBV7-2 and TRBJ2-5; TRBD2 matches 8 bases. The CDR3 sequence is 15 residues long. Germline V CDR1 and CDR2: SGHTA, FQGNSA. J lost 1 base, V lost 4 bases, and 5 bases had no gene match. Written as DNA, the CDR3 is TGTGCCAGCAGCTCCGCTCTAGCGGGCCAAGAGACCCAGTACTTC. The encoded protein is CASSSALAGQETQYF.

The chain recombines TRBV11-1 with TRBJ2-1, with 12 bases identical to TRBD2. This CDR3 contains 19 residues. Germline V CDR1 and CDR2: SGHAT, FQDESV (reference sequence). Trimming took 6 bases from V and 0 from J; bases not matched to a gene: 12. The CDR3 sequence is CASRPGTSGSSPSYNEQFF. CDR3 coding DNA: TGTGCCAGCAGACCCGGGACTAGCGGGTCCAGTCCCTCCTACAATGAGCAGTTCTTC. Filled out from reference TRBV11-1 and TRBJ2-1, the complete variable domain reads EAEVAQSPRYKITEKSQAVAFWCDPISGHATLYWYRQILGQGPELLVQFQDESVVDDSQLPKDRFSAERLKGVDSTLKIQPAELGDSAMYLCASRPGTSGSSPSYNEQFFGPGTRLTVL.